This T cell receptor beta chain is from a study of shared T cell receptors in the human thymus. TCRdb's copy holds only in-frame clones and misses some; the assay was immunoSEQ multiplex PCR. The profile shows over 450,000 clones, 70% to 80% of them singletons. This clone showed up just a few times. The CDR3 totals 16 residues. The germline CDR1 and CDR2 sequences are LNHDA and SQIVND (reference sequence). Trimming took 0 bases from V and 4 from J; bases not matched to a gene: 4. The same sample was also used in a study of human thymus T cells. Per that paper: The study used thymus tissue resected during corrective heart surgery. Biased V and J segment usage appeared in thymus and peripheral blood.

The chain has TRBV19 and TRBJ2-2, with 8 bases identical to TRBD1. The clonotype comes from a boy younger than two with a congenital heart defect. Material for sequencing was thymocytes. Here the CDR3 DNA reads TGTGCCAGTAGTATAGACCCCACAGGGGGCACCGGGGAGCTGTTTTTT. It encodes CASSIDPTGGTGELFF. Full variable domain (missing parts from reference TRBV19 and TRBJ2-2): DGGITQSPKYLFRKEGQNVTLSCEQNLNHDAMYWYRQDPGQGLRLIYYSQIVNDFQKGDIAEGYSVSREKKESFPLTVTSAQKNPTAFYLCASSIDPTGGTGELFFGEGSRLTVL.